This T cell receptor beta chain came from a study of blood T cell repertoires in COVID-19. Whole-study context: From the United States, Italy and Spain came samples of acute and convalescent COVID-19. PBMCs, B-cell-depleted T cells, or T cells provided the cDNA or gDNA that made up the material.

Original data processing: Reference gene primer amplification gave estimated nucleated cell counts. Clones were read by immunoSEQ multiplex PCR, and TCRdb kept only the in-frame ones, dropping some. The V and J calls and clone size come from that table; D and trimming were worked out from the DNA. The table shows about 86,000 clones, with around 80% occurring only once. There are 16 residues in the CDR3. V was clipped by 6 bases and J by 6 bases; unmatched bases: 10. CDR1 is MDHEN, CDR2 SYDVKM, per germline. This clone has just a few counts. Source material: peripheral blood. This TCR was recovered from a woman older than 75 with active or convalescent COVID-19. The rearrangement joins TRBV28 to TRBJ1-6, with 8 nucleotides matching TRBD1. CDR3 loop: CASSAPGTGGNSPLHF. CDR3 coding DNA: TGTGCCAGCAGCGCCCCCGGAACAGGGGGTAATTCACCCCTCCACTTT. Together with reference TRBV28 and TRBJ1-6, the CDR3 gives the full variable domain: DVKVTQSSRYLVKRTGEKVFLECVQDMDHENMFWYRQDPGLGLRLIYFSYDVKMKEKGDIPEGYSVSREKKERFSLILESASTNQTSMYLCASSAPGTGGNSPLHFGNGTRLTVT.